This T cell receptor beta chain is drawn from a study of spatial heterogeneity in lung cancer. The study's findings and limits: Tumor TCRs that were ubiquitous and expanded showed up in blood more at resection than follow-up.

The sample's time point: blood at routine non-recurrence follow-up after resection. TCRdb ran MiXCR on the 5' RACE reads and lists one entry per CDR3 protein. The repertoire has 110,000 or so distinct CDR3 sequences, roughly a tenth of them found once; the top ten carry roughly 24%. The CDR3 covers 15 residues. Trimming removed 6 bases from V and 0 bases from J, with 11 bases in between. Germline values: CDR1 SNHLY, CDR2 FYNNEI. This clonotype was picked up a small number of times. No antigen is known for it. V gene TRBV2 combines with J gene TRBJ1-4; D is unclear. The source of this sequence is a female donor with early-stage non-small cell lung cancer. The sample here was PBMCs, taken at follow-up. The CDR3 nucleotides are TGTGCCAGCAGGGGGATTAGGGCAACTAATGAAAAACTGTTTTTT. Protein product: CASRGIRATNEKLFF. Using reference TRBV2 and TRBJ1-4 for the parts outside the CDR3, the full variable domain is EPEVTQTPSHQVTQMGQEVILRCVPISNHLYFYWYRQILGQKVEFLVSFYNNEISEKSEIFDDQFSVERPDGSNFTLKIRSTKLEDSAMYFCASRGIRATNEKLFFGSGTQLSVL.